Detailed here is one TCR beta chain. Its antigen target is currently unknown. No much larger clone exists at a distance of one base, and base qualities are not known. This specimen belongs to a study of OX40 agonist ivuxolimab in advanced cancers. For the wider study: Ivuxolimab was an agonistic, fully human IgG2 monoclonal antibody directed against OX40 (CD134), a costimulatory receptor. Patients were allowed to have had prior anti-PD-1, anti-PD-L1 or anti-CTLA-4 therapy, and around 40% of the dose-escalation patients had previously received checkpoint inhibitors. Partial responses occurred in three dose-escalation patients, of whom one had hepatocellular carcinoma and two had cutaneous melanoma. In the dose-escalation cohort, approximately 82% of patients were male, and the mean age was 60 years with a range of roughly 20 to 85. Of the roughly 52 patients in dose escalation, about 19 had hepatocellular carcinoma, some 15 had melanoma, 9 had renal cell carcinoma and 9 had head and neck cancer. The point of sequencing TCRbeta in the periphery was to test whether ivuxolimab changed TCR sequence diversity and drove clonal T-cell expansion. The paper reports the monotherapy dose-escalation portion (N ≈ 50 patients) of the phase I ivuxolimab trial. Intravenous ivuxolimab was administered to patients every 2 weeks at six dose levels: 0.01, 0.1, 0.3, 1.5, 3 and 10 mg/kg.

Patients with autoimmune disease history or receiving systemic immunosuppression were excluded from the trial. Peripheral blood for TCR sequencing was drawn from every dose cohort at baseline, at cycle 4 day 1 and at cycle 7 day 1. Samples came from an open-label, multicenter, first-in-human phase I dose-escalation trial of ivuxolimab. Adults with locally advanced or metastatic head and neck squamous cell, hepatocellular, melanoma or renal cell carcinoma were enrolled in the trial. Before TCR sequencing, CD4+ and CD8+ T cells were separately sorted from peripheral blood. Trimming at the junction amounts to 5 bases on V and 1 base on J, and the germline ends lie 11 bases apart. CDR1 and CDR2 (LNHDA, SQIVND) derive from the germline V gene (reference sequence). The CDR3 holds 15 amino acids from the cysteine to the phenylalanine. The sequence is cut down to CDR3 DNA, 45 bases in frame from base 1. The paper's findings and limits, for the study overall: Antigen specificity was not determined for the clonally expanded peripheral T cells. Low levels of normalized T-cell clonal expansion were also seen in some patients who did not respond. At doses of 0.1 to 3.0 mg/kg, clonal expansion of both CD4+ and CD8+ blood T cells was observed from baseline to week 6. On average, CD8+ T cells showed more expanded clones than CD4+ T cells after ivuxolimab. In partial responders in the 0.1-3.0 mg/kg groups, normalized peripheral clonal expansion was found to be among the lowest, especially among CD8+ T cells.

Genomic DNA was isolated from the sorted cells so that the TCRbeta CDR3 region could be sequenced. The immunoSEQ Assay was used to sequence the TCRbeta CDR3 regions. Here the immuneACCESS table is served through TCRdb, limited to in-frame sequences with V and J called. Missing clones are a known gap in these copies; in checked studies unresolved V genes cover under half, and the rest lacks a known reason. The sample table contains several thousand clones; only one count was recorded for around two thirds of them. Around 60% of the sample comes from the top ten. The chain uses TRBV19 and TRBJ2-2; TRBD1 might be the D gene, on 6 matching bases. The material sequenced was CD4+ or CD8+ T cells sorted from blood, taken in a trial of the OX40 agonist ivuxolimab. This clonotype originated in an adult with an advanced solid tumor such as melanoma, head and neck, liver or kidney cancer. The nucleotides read TGTGCCAGTAGTGAAGGGACACTGAACACCGGGGAGCTGTTTTTT. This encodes CASSEGTLNTGELFF.